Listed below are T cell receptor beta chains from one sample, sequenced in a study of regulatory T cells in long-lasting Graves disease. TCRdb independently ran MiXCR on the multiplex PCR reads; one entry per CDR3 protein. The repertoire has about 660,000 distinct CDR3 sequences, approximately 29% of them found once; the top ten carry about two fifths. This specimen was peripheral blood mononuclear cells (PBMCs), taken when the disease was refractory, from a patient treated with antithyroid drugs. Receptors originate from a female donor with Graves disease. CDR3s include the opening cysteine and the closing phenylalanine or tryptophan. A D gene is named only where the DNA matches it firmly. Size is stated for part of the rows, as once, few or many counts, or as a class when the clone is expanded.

CDR3 protein: CASSYGAGLLNTEAFF; CDR3 DNA: TGTGCCAGCAGTTACGGGGCGGGACTGCTGAACACTGAAGCTTTCTTT; D gene: .; V gene: TRBV6-2/TRBV6-3; J gene: TRBJ1-1; clone size: .
CDR3 protein: CASSMRTGTSNEKLFF; CDR3 DNA: TGCGCCAGCAGTATGAGGACAGGGACATCTAATGAAAAACTGTTTTTT; D gene: TRBD1; V gene: TRBV5-1; J gene: TRBJ1-4; clone size: .
CDR3 protein: CAWSPGSGREKLFF; CDR3 DNA: TGTGCCTGGAGTCCCGGCTCCGGAAGAGAAAAACTGTTTTTT; D gene: .; V gene: TRBV30; J gene: TRBJ1-4; clone size: few
CDR3 protein: CASSFVQGTEAFF; CDR3 DNA: TGTGCCAGCAGTTTCGTGCAAGGCACTGAAGCTTTCTTT; D gene: .; V gene: TRBV12-3/TRBV12-4; J gene: TRBJ1-1; clone size: few
CDR3 protein: CSALGRSRANTEAFF; CDR3 DNA: TGCAGTGCCCTTGGTCGGAGCAGAGCGAACACTGAAGCTTTCTTT; D gene: .; V gene: TRBV20-1; J gene: TRBJ1-1; clone size: few
CDR3 protein: CASGLDRESQPQHF; CDR3 DNA: TGTGCCAGCGGATTGGACAGGGAGAGCCAGCCCCAGCATTTT; D gene: TRBD1; V gene: TRBV12-3/TRBV12-4; J gene: TRBJ1-5; clone size: .
CDR3 protein: CASSFRTDLMNTEAFF; CDR3 DNA: TGTGCCAGCAGTTTCCGGACAGATCTCATGAACACTGAAGCTTTCTTT; D gene: .; V gene: TRBV6-2/TRBV6-3; J gene: TRBJ1-1; clone size: few
CDR3 protein: CRGLEGMNTEAFF; CDR3 DNA: TGCAGGGGACTAGAGGGAATGAACACTGAAGCTTTCTTT; D gene: .; V gene: TRBV20-1; J gene: TRBJ1-1; clone size: .
CDR3 protein: CASSVPRRNTEAFF; CDR3 DNA: TGTGCCAGCAGTGTACCCAGGAGAAACACTGAAGCTTTCTTT; D gene: .; V gene: TRBV28; J gene: TRBJ1-1; clone size: many
CDR3 protein: CASSHGTTNTEAFF; CDR3 DNA: TGTGCCAGTAGCCACGGGACAACGAACACTGAAGCTTTCTTT; D gene: .; V gene: TRBV19; J gene: TRBJ1-1; clone size: few
CDR3 protein: CSALGGPEAFF; CDR3 DNA: TGCAGTGCCTTAGGGGGACCTGAAGCTTTCTTT; D gene: .; V gene: TRBV20-1; J gene: TRBJ1-1; clone size: .
CDR3 protein: CSARGSFTQETQYF; CDR3 DNA: TGCAGTGCTAGAGGATCCTTCACCCAAGAGACCCAGTACTTC; D gene: .; V gene: TRBV20-1; J gene: TRBJ2-5; clone size: .
CDR3 protein: CASSWMGPQHF; CDR3 DNA: TGTGCCAGCAGTTGGATGGGGCCCCAGCATTTT; D gene: .; V gene: TRBV28; J gene: TRBJ1-5; clone size: many
CDR3 protein: CASSFGQASAHYGYTF; CDR3 DNA: TGTGCCAGCAGTTTTGGGCAGGCATCCGCTCACTATGGCTACACCTTC; D gene: .; V gene: TRBV12-3/TRBV12-4; J gene: TRBJ1-2; clone size: many
CDR3 protein: CASSQSDSGNTIYF; CDR3 DNA: TGTGCCAGCAGCCAAAGTGACTCTGGAAACACCATATATTTT; D gene: .; V gene: TRBV3-1; J gene: TRBJ1-3; clone size: .
CDR3 protein: CASRGKSRNTEAFF; CDR3 DNA: TGTGCCAGCAGGGGGAAATCGAGGAACACTGAAGCTTTCTTT; D gene: .; V gene: TRBV12-3/TRBV12-4; J gene: TRBJ1-1; clone size: many
CDR3 protein: CASRDEGVGNQPQHF; CDR3 DNA: TGTGCCAGCAGAGACGAGGGGGTGGGCAATCAGCCCCAGCATTTT; D gene: .; V gene: TRBV2; J gene: TRBJ1-5; clone size: .
CDR3 protein: CASRALQTNSPLHF; CDR3 DNA: TGTGCCAGCAGGGCCTTGCAGACTAATTCACCCCTCCACTTT; D gene: .; V gene: TRBV6-2/TRBV6-3; J gene: TRBJ1-6; clone size: .
CDR3 protein: CASSRGVRTGGSSTEAFF; CDR3 DNA: TGTGCCAGCAGTCGGGGGGTTCGGACAGGGGGCAGTAGCACTGAAGCTTTCTTT; D gene: TRBD1; V gene: TRBV6-1; J gene: TRBJ1-1; clone size: .
CDR3 protein: CASSFRAGGTDTQYF; CDR3 DNA: TGTGCCAGCAGCTTTCGAGCGGGAGGAACAGATACGCAGTATTTT; D gene: TRBD2; V gene: TRBV7-2; J gene: TRBJ2-3; clone size: .
CDR3 protein: CATSDSIHGGRDHEQYF; CDR3 DNA: TGTGCCACCAGTGATTCTATTCATGGGGGCAGGGACCACGAGCAGTACTTC; D gene: .; V gene: TRBV24-1; J gene: TRBJ2-7; clone size: few
CDR3 protein: CASSVGSGSGYEQYF; CDR3 DNA: TGTGCCAGCAGCGTAGGTAGCGGGAGTGGATACGAGCAGTACTTC; D gene: TRBD2; V gene: TRBV9; J gene: TRBJ2-7; clone size: .
CDR3 protein: CAIRIDSNTEAFF; CDR3 DNA: TGTGCCATCAGAATCGACAGTAACACTGAAGCTTTCTTT; D gene: .; V gene: TRBV10-3; J gene: TRBJ1-1; clone size: few
CDR3 protein: CASSLSEGLHGYTF; CDR3 DNA: TGTGCCAGCAGTTTATCGGAGGGTTTACATGGCTACACCTTC; D gene: .; V gene: TRBV27; J gene: TRBJ1-2; clone size: few
CDR3 protein: CASRTSVQEQYF; CDR3 DNA: TGTGCCAGCAGGACTAGCGTACAAGAGCAGTACTTC; D gene: TRBD2; V gene: TRBV3-1; J gene: TRBJ2-7; clone size: .
CDR3 protein: CSVVVGTDISGNTIYF; CDR3 DNA: TGCAGCGTTGTAGTTGGGACAGATATCTCTGGAAACACCATATATTTT; D gene: TRBD1; V gene: TRBV29-1; J gene: TRBJ1-3; clone size: .
CDR3 protein: CASSLESNGNYGYTF; CDR3 DNA: TGTGCCAGCAGCTTAGAGTCAAACGGAAACTATGGCTACACCTTC; D gene: .; V gene: TRBV7-9; J gene: TRBJ1-2; clone size: .
CDR3 protein: CASSLLPNYGYTF; CDR3 DNA: TGTGCCAGCAGTCTCCTCCCTAACTATGGCTACACCTTC; D gene: .; V gene: TRBV28; J gene: TRBJ1-2; clone size: many
CDR3 protein: CASRRTSGTTYEQYF; CDR3 DNA: TGTGCCAGCAGGAGGACTAGCGGGACGACTTACGAGCAGTACTTC; D gene: TRBD2; V gene: TRBV6-2/TRBV6-3; J gene: TRBJ2-7; clone size: .
CDR3 protein: CASSWTGEGETQYF; CDR3 DNA: TGTGCCAGCAGCTGGACAGGGGAGGGGGAGACCCAGTACTTC; D gene: TRBD1; V gene: TRBV5-4; J gene: TRBJ2-5; clone size: .
CDR3 protein: CASSFARNTEAFF; CDR3 DNA: TGTGCCAGCAGCTTTGCCCGGAACACTGAAGCTTTCTTT; D gene: .; V gene: TRBV12-3/TRBV12-4; J gene: TRBJ1-1; clone size: many